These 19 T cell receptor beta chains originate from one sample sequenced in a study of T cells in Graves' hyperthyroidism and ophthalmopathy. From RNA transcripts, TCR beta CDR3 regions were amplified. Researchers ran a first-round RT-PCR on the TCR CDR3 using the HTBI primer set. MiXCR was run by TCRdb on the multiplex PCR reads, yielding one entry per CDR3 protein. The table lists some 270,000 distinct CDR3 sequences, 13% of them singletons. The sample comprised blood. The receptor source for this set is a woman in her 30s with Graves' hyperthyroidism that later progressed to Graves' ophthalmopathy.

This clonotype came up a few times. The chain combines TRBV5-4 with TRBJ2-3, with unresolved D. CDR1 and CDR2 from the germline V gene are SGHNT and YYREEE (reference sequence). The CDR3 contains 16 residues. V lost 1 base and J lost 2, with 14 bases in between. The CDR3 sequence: CASSLSPVATTDTQYF. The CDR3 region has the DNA TGTGCCAGCAGCTTGTCGCCTGTCGCCACCACAGATACGCAGTATTTT.

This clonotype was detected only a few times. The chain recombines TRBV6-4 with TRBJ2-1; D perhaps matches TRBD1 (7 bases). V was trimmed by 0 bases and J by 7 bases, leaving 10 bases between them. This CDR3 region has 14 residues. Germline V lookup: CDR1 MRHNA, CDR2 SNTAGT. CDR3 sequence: CASSDSEGANEQFF. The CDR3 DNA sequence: TGTGCCAGCAGTGACTCGGAGGGGGCGAATGAGCAGTTCTTC.

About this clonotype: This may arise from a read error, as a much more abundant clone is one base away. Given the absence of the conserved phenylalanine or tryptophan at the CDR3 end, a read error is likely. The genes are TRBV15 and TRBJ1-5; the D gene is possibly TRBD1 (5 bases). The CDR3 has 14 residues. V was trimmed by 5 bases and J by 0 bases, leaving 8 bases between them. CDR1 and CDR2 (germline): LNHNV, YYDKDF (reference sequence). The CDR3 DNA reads TGTGCCACCAGCGCCAGGGATAGCAATCAGCCCCAGCATCTT. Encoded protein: CATSARDSNQPQHL.

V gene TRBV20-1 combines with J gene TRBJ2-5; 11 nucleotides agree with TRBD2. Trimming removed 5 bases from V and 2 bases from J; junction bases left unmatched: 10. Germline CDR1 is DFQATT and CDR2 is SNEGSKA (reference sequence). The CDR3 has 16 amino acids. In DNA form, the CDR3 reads TGCAGTGCTGGGCAGACTAGCGGGGTACTACAAGAGACCCAGTACTTC. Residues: CSAGQTSGVLQETQYF.

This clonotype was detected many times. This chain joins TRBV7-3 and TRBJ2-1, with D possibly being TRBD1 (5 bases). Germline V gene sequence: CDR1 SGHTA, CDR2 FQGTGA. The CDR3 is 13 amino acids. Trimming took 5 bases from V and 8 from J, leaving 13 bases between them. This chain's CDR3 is CASSEDNLDEQFF. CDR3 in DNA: TGTGCCAGCAGCGAGGACAACTTGGATGAGCAGTTCTTC.

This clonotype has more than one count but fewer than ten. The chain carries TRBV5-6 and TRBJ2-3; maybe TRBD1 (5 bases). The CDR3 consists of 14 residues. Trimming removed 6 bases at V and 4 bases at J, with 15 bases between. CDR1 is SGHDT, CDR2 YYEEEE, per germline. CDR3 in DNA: TGTGCCAGCACTATATGGTGGGGCCCAGATACGCAGTATTTT. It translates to CASTIWWGPDTQYF. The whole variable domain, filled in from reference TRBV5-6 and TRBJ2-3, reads DAGVTQSPTHLIKTRGQQVTLRCSPKSGHDTVSWYQQALGQGPQFIFQYYEEEERQRGNFPDRFSGHQFPNYSSELNVNALLLGDSALYLCASTIWWGPDTQYFGPGTRLTVL.

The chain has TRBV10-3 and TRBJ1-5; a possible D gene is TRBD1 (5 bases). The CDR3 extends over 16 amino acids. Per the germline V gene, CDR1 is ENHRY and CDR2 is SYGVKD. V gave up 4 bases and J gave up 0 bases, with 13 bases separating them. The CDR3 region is CAISGGSSNSNQPQHF. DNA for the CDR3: TGTGCCATCAGTGGGGGCAGTTCGAATAGCAATCAGCCCCAGCATTTT.

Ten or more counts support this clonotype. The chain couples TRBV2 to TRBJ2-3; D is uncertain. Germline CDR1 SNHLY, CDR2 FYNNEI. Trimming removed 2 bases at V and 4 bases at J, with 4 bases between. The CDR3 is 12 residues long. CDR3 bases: TGTGCCAGCAGTGAACAGTCAGATACGCAGTATTTT. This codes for CASSEQSDTQYF.

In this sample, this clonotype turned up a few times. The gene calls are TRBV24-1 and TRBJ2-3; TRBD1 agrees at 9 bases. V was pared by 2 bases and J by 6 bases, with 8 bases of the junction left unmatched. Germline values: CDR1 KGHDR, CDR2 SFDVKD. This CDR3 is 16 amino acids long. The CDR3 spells CATSDSPLTGGDTQYF. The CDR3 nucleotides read TGTGCCACCAGTGATTCCCCCCTGACAGGGGGGGATACGCAGTATTTT.

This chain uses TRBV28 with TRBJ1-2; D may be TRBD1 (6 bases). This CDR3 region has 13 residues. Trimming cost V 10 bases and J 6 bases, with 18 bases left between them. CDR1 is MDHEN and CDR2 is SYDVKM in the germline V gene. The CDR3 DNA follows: TGTGCCATCCTTAAAGGGGGGGTGGATGGCTACACCTTC. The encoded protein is CAILKGGVDGYTF.

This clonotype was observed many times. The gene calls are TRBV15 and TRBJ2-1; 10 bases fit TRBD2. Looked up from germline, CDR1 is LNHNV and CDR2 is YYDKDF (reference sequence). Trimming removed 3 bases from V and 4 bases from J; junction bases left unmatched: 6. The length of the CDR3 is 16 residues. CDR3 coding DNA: TGTGCCACCAGCAGGCCCGGGACTAGCGTGTACAATGAGCAGTTCTTC. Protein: CATSRPGTSVYNEQFF.

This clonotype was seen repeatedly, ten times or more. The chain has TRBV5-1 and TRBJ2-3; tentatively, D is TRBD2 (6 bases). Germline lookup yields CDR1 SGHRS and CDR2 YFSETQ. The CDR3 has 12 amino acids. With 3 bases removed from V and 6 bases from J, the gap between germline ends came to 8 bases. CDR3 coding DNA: TGCGCCAGCAGCTCCACTAGCGATACGCAGTATTTT. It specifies CASSSTSDTQYF.

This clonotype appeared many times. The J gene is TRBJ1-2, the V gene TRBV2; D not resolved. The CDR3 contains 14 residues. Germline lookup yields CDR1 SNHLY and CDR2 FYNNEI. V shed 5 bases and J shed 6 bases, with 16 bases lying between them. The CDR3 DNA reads TGTGCCAGCAGTCCAAGCGAAGGCCCCGATGGCTACACCTTC. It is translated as CASSPSEGPDGYTF.

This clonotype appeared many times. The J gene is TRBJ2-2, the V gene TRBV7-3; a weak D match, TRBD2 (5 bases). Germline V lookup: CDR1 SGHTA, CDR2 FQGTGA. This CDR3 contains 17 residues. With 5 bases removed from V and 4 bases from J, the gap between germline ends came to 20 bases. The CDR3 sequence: CASSRPMGRWGTGELFF. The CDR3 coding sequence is TGTGCCAGCAGCCGCCCGATGGGGAGATGGGGCACCGGGGAGCTGTTTTTT.

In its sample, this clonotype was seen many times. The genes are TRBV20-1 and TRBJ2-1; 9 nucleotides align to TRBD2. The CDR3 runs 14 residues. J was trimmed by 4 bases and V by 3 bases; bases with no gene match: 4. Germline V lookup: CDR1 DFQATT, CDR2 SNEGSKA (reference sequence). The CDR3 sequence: CSASPSGTYNEQFF. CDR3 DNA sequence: TGCAGTGCTAGCCCTAGCGGGACTTACAATGAGCAGTTCTTC.

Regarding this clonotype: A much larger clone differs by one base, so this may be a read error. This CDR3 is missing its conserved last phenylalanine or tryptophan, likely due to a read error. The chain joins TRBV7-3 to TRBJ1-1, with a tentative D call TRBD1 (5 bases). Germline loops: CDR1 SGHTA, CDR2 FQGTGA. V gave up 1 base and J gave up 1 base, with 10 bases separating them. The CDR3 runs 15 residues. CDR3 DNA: TGTGCCAGCAGCTTAAGCTCTGGGGGGAACACTGAAGCTTTCTCT. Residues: CASSLSSGGNTEAFS.

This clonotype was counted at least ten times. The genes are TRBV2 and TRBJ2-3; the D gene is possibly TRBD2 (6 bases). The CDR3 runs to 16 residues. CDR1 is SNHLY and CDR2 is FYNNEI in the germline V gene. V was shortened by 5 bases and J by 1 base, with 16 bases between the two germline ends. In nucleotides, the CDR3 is TGTGCCAGCAGTCGGGACGGAACGGGGGGCACAGATACGCAGTATTTT. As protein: CASSRDGTGGTDTQYF. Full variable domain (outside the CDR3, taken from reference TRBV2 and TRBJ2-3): EPEVTQTPSHQVTQMGQEVILRCVPISNHLYFYWYRQILGQKVEFLVSFYNNEISEKSEIFDDQFSVERPDGSNFTLKIRSTKLEDSAMYFCASSRDGTGGTDTQYFGPGTRLTVL.

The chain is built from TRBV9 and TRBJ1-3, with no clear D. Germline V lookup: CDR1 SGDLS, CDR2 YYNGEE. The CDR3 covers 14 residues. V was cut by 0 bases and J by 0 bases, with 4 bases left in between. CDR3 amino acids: CASSVGNSGNTIYF. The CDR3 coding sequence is TGTGCCAGCAGCGTAGGGAACTCTGGAAACACCATATATTTT.

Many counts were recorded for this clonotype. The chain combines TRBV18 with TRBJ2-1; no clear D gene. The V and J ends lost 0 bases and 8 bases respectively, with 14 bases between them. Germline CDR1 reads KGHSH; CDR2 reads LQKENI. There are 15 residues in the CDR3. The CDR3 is CASSPPARYFDEQFF. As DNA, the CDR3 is TGTGCCAGCTCACCACCGGCTAGATACTTTGATGAGCAGTTCTTC.